A single sample is the source of the 29 T cell receptor beta chains below, sequenced in a study of shared clonotypes between healthy human individuals. Produced via immunoSEQ multiplex PCR; TCRdb's table is partial and in-frame only. Seen here are more than 550,000 clones, 90% observed once, and the top ten hold 30% to 35%. Sequencing was carried out using memory CD8+ T cells from PBMCs. Subset noted: CD45RO+ cells pooled with CCR7-negative TemRA cells. These receptors were taken from a man aged 18 to 30 in good health. Some clones in this sample may be carry-over from other donors' samples.

This clone showed up just once. CDR3 bases: TGTGCCAGCAGCTTGGTTGCAGGGGCTAGCTCCTACGAGCAGTACTTC. Protein: CASSLVAGASSYEQYF. The chain uses TRBV5-4 and TRBJ2-7; TRBD1 might be the D (6 bases). The germline gives CDR1 SGHNT, CDR2 YYREEE (reference sequence). Deletions cut 0 bases from V and 0 bases from J, with 13 bases between. The CDR3 length is 16 residues.

The V call is TRBV7-8, the J call TRBJ2-1, with 9 positions matching TRBD2. V dropped 4 bases and J dropped 5; count of bases not matched to a gene: 12. CDR1 is SGHVS, CDR2 FQNEAQ, per germline. The CDR3 covers 17 residues. The CDR3 region is CASSSEREREVDNEQFF. DNA for the CDR3: TGTGCCAGCAGCTCAGAGAGGGAGCGGGAGGTTGACAATGAGCAGTTCTTC.

This clone was seen only once. The V and J genes are TRBV27 and TRBJ2-1, with D perhaps TRBD1 (5 bases). CDR3 length: 15 residues. Per the germline V gene, CDR1 is MNHEY and CDR2 is SMNVEV (reference sequence). The V and J ends lost 2 bases and 9 bases respectively, with 17 bases between them. The CDR3 protein is CASSLNQGLVTEQFF. DNA of the CDR3: TGTGCCAGCAGTTTAAACCAGGGTTTGGTCACTGAGCAGTTCTTC.

This chain uses TRBV11-2 with TRBJ2-7; a weak D match, TRBD2 (5 bases). The CDR3 contains 14 residues. Germline lookup yields CDR1 SGHAT and CDR2 FQNNGV. Trimming took 5 bases from V and 3 from J, leaving 14 bases between them. CDR3 residues: CASSVTPRDYEQYF. CDR3 bases: TGTGCCAGCAGCGTTACGCCTCGGGACTACGAGCAGTACTTC.

The J gene is TRBJ2-7, the V gene TRBV5-6, with D maybe TRBD1 (6 bases). This CDR3 has 16 amino acids. Germline CDR1 SGHDT, CDR2 YYEEEE. The V end was cut by 2 bases, the J end by 3 bases, with 18 bases between. The CDR3: CASSFDTGTLNYEQYF. DNA for the CDR3: TGTGCCAGCAGCTTCGATACCGGGACACTTAACTACGAGCAGTACTTC.

The V call is TRBV11-2, the J call TRBJ2-1; TRBD2 matches 9 bases. V lost 0 bases, J lost 6 bases, and 6 bases stayed unmatched. The CDR3 length is 16 residues. CDR1 SGHAT and CDR2 FQNNGV come from the germline V gene. The chain's CDR3 is CASSLEMGLAPNEQFF. The DNA of the CDR3 is TGTGCCAGCAGCTTAGAAATGGGACTAGCCCCCAATGAGCAGTTCTTC.

The chain uses TRBV27 and TRBJ2-5; D unclear. CDR1 is MNHEY and CDR2 is SMNVEV in the germline V gene (reference sequence). The V and J ends lost 1 base and 5 bases respectively, with 8 bases between them. The CDR3 consists of 13 residues. The CDR3 DNA is TGTGCCAGCAGTTTATGGCGATGGGAGACCCAGTACTTC. Amino acids: CASSLWRWETQYF.

This clone was counted ten times or more. The CDR3 region has the DNA TGTGCCAGCAGCGGATTAGTCGCGGGAGGGCCAGGTGAGCAGTTCTTC. Translated: CASSGLVAGGPGEQFF. V and J are TRBV7-6 and TRBJ2-1, with 9 bases fitting TRBD2. The CDR3 runs to 16 residues. V lost 5 bases, J lost 9 bases, and 14 bases stayed unmatched. Germline V gene lookup returns CDR1 SGHVS and CDR2 FNYEAQ.

This clone was detected once. The chain employs TRBV28 and TRBJ2-7; D is possibly TRBD2 (6 bases). The germline CDR1 and CDR2 sequences are MDHEN and SYDVKM. The CDR3 is 16 amino acids. V shed 6 bases and J shed 0 bases, with 18 bases lying between them. CDR3 nucleotides: TGTGCCAGCAGCGTTATGGGTAGCGGCAGCTCCTACGAGCAGTACTTC. Encoded protein: CASSVMGSGSSYEQYF.

The V and J genes are TRBV6-1 and TRBJ2-7; D is uncertain. Germline values: CDR1 MNHNS, CDR2 SASEGT. The CDR3 spans 11 residues. V gave up 6 bases and J gave up 2 bases, with 5 bases separating them. The CDR3 loop is CASRETYEQYF. CDR3 coding DNA: TGTGCCAGCAGGGAGACCTACGAGCAGTACTTC.

The genes are TRBV27 and TRBJ1-2, with D perhaps TRBD1 (5 bases). The CDR3 has 13 amino acids. Trimming removed 7 bases at V and 4 bases at J, with 13 bases between. Germline-derived CDR1 and CDR2 are MNHEY and SMNVEV (reference sequence). CDR3 region: CASKKGVGYGYTF. The CDR3 DNA follows: TGTGCCAGCAAAAAAGGGGTGGGCTATGGCTACACCTTC.

A few counts support this clone. The chain links TRBV5-1 to TRBJ2-7, with D possibly called TRBD1 or TRBD2 (6 bases each). The V end lost 3 bases, the J end lost 2 bases, and 12 bases lay between the germline ends. The length of the CDR3 is 14 residues. Germline CDR1 is SGHRS and CDR2 is YFSETQ. Here the CDR3 DNA reads TGCGCCAGCAGCTATTCGGGGGCCACCTACGAGCAGTACTTC. Translating gives CASSYSGATYEQYF.

The V gene is TRBV6-5, the J gene TRBJ1-5, with D unclear. CDR1 MNHEY and CDR2 SVGAGI come from the germline V gene. The CDR3 spans 15 residues. V was trimmed by 2 bases and J by 3 bases, leaving 11 bases between them. The CDR3 spells CASSYLDGPNQPQHF. The CDR3 coding sequence is TGTGCCAGCAGTTACCTGGACGGACCCAATCAGCCCCAGCATTTT.

The chain recombines TRBV28 with TRBJ2-7; the D gene is possibly TRBD2 (7 bases). V was pared by 6 bases and J by 4 bases, with 16 bases between. The CDR3 totals 14 residues. Per germline, CDR1 MDHEN and CDR2 SYDVKM. CDR3 DNA sequence: TGTGCCAGCAGCCCGACAGGTAGCGGGTACGAGCAGTACTTC. Its protein product is CASSPTGSGYEQYF.

The CDR3 here is CASSEKGTKGTSGANVLTF. The DNA for the CDR3 is TGTGCCAGCAGTGAAAAAGGGACAAAGGGTACCTCTGGGGCCAACGTCCTGACTTTC. The chain links TRBV2 to TRBJ2-6; a weak D match, TRBD1 (6 bases). The CDR3 has 19 amino acids. CDR1 and CDR2 from the germline V gene are SNHLY and FYNNEI. V shed 2 bases and J shed 0 bases, with 17 bases lying between them.

The chain employs TRBV7-3 and TRBJ2-2; 7 nucleotides match TRBD2. Trimming cost V 4 bases and J 2 bases; bases outside gene matches: 4. The CDR3 consists of 15 residues. Germline lookup yields CDR1 SGHTA and CDR2 FQGTGA. This CDR3 is CASSWGGHNTGELFF. CDR3 nucleotides: TGTGCCAGCAGCTGGGGAGGGCATAACACCGGGGAGCTGTTTTTT.

The V call is TRBV9, the J call TRBJ1-2, with D unclear. This CDR3 comprises 12 residues. Germline V CDR1 and CDR2: SGDLS, YYNGEE. The V gene lost 6 bases and the J gene lost 2 bases, with 8 bases spanning the gap. The DNA for the CDR3 is TGTGCCAGCAAGGGCACCAACTATGGCTACACCTTC. Translated: CASKGTNYGYTF.

This sequence joins TRBV5-6 and TRBJ2-3, with D possibly being TRBD2 (6 bases). Trimming removed 0 bases at V and 6 bases at J, with 20 bases between. This CDR3 spans 17 amino acids. From germline, CDR1 is SGHDT and CDR2 YYEEEE. The CDR3: CASSLGARGRGIDTQYF. The CDR3 DNA reads as TGTGCCAGCAGCTTGGGTGCACGGGGCCGGGGGATCGATACGCAGTATTTT.

Here the CDR3 DNA reads TGTGCCAGCAGCTTAGGCAGAAGGGGCTACACCTTC. It is translated as CASSLGRRGYTF. The rearrangement links TRBV13 to TRBJ1-2; no clear D gene. Germline CDR1 and CDR2: PRHDT and FYEKMQ (reference sequence). The CDR3 loop spans 12 amino acids. The germline V and J ends were trimmed by 0 bases and 8 bases, with 7 bases remaining between them.

The chain carries TRBV7-3 and TRBJ1-1; D is unclear. Trimming left V 2 bases short and J 1 base short, with 5 bases between. The CDR3 length is 13 residues. Per germline, CDR1 SGHTA and CDR2 FQGTGA. This CDR3 reads CASSLAQNTEAFF. The CDR3 coding sequence is TGTGCCAGCAGCTTAGCCCAGAACACTGAAGCTTTCTTT.

The rearrangement joins TRBV7-9 to TRBJ2-1; 8 bases map to TRBD2. Germline V gene data show CDR1 as SEHNR and CDR2 as FQNEAQ (reference sequence). The CDR3 has 15 amino acids. V lost 7 bases to trimming and J lost 0 bases; unmatched junction nucleotides: 5. The CDR3 nucleotides read TGTGCCAGCAAATTGGCGGGAGGCTCCTACAATGAGCAGTTCTTC. Amino acids: CASKLAGGSYNEQFF.

The chain uses TRBV6-5 and TRBJ2-5, with 7 nucleotides matching TRBD1. The ends lost 5 bases at V and 5 bases at J; junction bases unmatched: 5. This CDR3 has 13 amino acids. Germline-derived CDR1 and CDR2 are MNHEY and SVGAGI. The DNA of the CDR3 is TGTGCCAGCAGTGGGATCAGGGGGGAGACCCAGTACTTC. This gives the protein CASSGIRGETQYF.

The rearrangement uses TRBV9 and TRBJ2-7; the D is unclear. The CDR3 loop spans 18 amino acids. The V and J ends lost 0 bases and 0 bases respectively, with 19 bases between them. From germline, CDR1 is SGDLS and CDR2 YYNGEE. CDR3 DNA sequence: TGTGCCAGCAGCGTAGCCCCCGGTCTAGGGTCGGACTCCTACGAGCAGTACTTC. This codes for CASSVAPGLGSDSYEQYF.

The chain employs TRBV11-2 and TRBJ2-7; D not certain. The CDR3 contains 14 residues. CDR1 is SGHAT and CDR2 is FQNNGV in the germline V gene. V dropped 1 base and J dropped 2 bases, with 9 bases sitting between them. The CDR3 bases are TGTGCCAGCAGCTTAGCCGGCCCAGCCTACGAGCAGTACTTC. Protein product: CASSLAGPAYEQYF.

The chain uses TRBV7-3 and TRBJ2-1; D possibly uses TRBD1 or TRBD2 (5 bases each). V gave up 3 bases and J gave up 9 bases, with 9 bases separating them. The CDR3 has 12 amino acids. Looked up from germline, CDR1 is SGHTA and CDR2 is FQGTGA. This CDR3 is CASSLVRGEQFF. The CDR3 region has the DNA TGTGCCAGCAGCTTGGTGAGGGGTGAGCAGTTCTTC.

The rearrangement links TRBV11-2 to TRBJ2-3, with a possible D match to TRBD2 (6 bases). CDR1 is SGHAT and CDR2 is FQNNGV in the germline V gene. This CDR3 spans 15 amino acids. Trimming removed 6 bases from V and 4 bases from J, with 17 bases in between. For the CDR3, the DNA is TGTGCCAGCAGGGCGGGACCAGGAAACGCAGATACGCAGTATTTT. Translated, it gives CASRAGPGNADTQYF.

This clone came up once. The chain carries TRBV27 and TRBJ1-4; 7 nucleotides align to TRBD1. V shed 6 bases and J 7 bases; nucleotides not matched to a gene: 8. The CDR3 is 14 amino acids. CDR1 MNHEY and CDR2 SMNVEV come from the germline V gene (reference sequence). CDR3 amino acids: CASRPGTEGEKLFF. The CDR3 nucleotides read TGTGCCAGCAGGCCCGGGACAGAGGGTGAAAAACTGTTTTTT.

The chain recombines TRBV7-9 with TRBJ2-7; tentatively, D is TRBD2 (6 bases). Trimming removed 5 bases from V and 0 bases from J, with 14 bases in between. Germline V gene data show CDR1 as SEHNR and CDR2 as FQNEAQ (reference sequence). CDR3 length: 15 amino acids. The CDR3, as DNA: TGTGCCAGCAGCCAACCCGGGAGCACCTCCTACGAGCAGTACTTC. It encodes CASSQPGSTSYEQYF.

This chain connects TRBV18 to TRBJ2-5; unclear D gene. The CDR3 covers 15 residues. V lost 2 bases, J lost 2 bases, and 12 bases lay in between. CDR1 is KGHSH, CDR2 LQKENI, per germline. In nucleotides, the CDR3 is TGTGCCAGCTCACCAGAAGGTGTTACACAAGAGACCCAGTACTTC. Amino acids: CASSPEGVTQETQYF.